The clone carrying this T cell receptor (beta chain) was seen a handful of times. These data come from a study of cytomegalovirus exposure and HLA in healthy donors. Primers included in the PCR were 60 Vbeta and 13 Jbeta primers. Method: immunoSEQ multiplex PCR; TCRdb's copy keeps in-frame clones and lacks some. The repertoire includes about 150,000 clones, around three quarters of them detected once, and 13% sits in the top ten. Trimming at V came to 6 bases and at J to 4 bases, leaving 5 bases not matched to a gene. The CDR3 sequence is 14 residues long. From germline, CDR1 is LNHNV and CDR2 YYDKDF (reference sequence).

Sequencing was done on a sample of PBMCs. V gene TRBV15 combines with J gene TRBJ2-2; the match to TRBD1 covers 7 bases. This clonotype was obtained from a man in his forties in good health and CMV-seropositive. CDR3 sequence reads: CATRRDRLTGELFF. In nucleotides, the CDR3 is TGTGCCACCAGACGGGACAGACTCACCGGGGAGCTGTTTTTT.